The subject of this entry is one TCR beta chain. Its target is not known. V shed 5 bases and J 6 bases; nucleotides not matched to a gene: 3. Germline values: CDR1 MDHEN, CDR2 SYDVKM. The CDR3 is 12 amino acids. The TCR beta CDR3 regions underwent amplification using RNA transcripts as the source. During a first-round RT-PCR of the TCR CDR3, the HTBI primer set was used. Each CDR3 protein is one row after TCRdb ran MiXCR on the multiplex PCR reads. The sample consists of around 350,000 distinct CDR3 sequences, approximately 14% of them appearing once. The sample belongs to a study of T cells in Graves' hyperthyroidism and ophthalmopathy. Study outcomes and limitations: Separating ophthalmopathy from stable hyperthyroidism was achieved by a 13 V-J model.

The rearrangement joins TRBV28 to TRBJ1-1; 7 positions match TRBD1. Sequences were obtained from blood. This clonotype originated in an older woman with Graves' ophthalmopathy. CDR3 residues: CASSLQGAEAFF. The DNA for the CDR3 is TGTGCCAGCAGTCTTCAGGGGGCTGAAGCTTTCTTT.